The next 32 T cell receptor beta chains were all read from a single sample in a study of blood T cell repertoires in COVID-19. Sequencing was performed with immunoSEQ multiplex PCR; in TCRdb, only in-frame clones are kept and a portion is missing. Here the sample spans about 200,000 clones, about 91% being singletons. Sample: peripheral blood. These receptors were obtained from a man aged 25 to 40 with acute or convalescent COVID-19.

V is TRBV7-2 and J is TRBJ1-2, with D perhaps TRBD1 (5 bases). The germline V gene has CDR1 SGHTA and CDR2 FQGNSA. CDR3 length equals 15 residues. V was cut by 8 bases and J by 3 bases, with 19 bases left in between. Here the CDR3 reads CASPTRGGMDYGYTF. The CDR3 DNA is TGTGCCAGCCCCACTCGGGGGGGAATGGACTATGGCTACACCTTC.

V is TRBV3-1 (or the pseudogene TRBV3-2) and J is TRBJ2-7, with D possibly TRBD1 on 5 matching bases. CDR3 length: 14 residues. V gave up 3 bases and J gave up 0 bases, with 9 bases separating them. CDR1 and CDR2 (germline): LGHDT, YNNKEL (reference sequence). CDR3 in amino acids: CASSQFQGSYEQYF. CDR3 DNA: TGTGCCAGCAGCCAGTTTCAGGGCTCCTACGAGCAGTACTTC.

The chain's CDR3 is CSVHYMGASEAFF. Written as DNA, the CDR3 is TGCAGCGTCCATTACATGGGGGCAAGTGAAGCTTTCTTT. The chain recombines TRBV29-1 with TRBJ1-1; D is possibly TRBD1 (6 bases). Between the trimmed V and J ends, which lost 6 bases and 7 bases, there was a span of 18 bases. The length of the CDR3 is 13 residues. Per the germline V gene, CDR1 is SQVTM and CDR2 is ANQGSEA. The whole variable domain, filled in from reference TRBV29-1 and TRBJ1-1, reads SAVISQKPSRDICQRGTSLTIQCQVDSQVTMMFWYRQQPGQSLTLIATANQGSEATYESGFVIDKFPISRPNLTFSTLTVSNMSPEDSSIYLCSVHYMGASEAFFGQGTRLTVV.

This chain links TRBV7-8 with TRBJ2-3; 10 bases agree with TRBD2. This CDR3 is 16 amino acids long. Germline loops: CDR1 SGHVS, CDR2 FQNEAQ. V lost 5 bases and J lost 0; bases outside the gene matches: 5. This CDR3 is CASSLGLAASTDTQYF. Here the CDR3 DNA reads TGTGCCAGCAGCCTAGGACTAGCGGCGAGCACAGATACGCAGTATTTT.

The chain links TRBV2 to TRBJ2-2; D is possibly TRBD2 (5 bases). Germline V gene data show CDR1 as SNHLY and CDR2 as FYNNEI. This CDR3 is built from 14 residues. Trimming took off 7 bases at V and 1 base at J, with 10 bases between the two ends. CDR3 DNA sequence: TGTGCCAGCATGGAGGACGTGAACACCGGGGAGCTGTTTTTT. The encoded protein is CASMEDVNTGELFF. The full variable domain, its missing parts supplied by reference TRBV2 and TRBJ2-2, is EPEVTQTPSHQVTQMGQEVILRCVPISNHLYFYWYRQILGQKVEFLVSFYNNEISEKSEIFDDQFSVERPDGSNFTLKIRSTKLEDSAMYFCASMEDVNTGELFFGEGSRLTVL.

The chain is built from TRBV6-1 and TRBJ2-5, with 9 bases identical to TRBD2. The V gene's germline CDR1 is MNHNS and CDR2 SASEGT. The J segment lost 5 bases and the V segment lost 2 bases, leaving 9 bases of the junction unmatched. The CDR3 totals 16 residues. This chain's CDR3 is CASSEPPLAGRETQYF. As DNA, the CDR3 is TGTGCCAGCAGTGAACCCCCCCTAGCGGGACGGGAGACCCAGTACTTC.

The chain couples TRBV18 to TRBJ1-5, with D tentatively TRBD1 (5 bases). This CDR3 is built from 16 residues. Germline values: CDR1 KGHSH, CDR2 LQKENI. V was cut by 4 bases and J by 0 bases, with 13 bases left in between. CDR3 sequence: CASSQDTPYSNQPQHF. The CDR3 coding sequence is TGTGCCAGCTCACAGGACACCCCGTATAGCAATCAGCCCCAGCATTTT. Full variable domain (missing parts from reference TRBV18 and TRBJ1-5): NAGVMQNPRHLVRRRGQEARLRCSPMKGHSHVYWYRQLPEEGLKFMVYLQKENIIDESGMPKERFSAEFPKEGPSILRIQQVVRGDSAAYFCASSQDTPYSNQPQHFGDGTRLSIL.

The CDR3 protein is CASRGRGTGELFF. The CDR3 DNA reads as TGTGCCAGCAGGGGGCGCGGAACCGGGGAGCTGTTTTTT. The rearrangement links TRBV14 to TRBJ2-2; tentative D call: TRBD1 (5 bases). The CDR3 runs to 13 residues. CDR1 and CDR2 (germline): SGHDN, FVKESK. Trimming pared 6 bases from V and 5 bases from J, leaving 10 bases between.

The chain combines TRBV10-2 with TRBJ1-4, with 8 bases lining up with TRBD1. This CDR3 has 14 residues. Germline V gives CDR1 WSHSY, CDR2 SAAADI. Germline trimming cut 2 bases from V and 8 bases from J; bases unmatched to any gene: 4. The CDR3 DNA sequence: TGCGCCAGCAGTGAGCTGAACAGGGGGGAAAAACTGTTTTTT. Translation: CASSELNRGEKLFF.

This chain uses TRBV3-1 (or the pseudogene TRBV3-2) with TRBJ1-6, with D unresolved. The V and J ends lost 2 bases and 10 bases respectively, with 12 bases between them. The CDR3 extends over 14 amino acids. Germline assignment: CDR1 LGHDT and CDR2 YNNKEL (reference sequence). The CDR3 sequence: CASSQSGVRSPLHF. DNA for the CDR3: TGTGCCAGCAGCCAAAGCGGGGTGCGGTCACCCCTCCACTTT.

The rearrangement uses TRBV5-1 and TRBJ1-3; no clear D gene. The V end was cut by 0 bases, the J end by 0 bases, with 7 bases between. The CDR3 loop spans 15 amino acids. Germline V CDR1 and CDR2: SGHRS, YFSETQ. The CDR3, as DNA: TGCGCCAGCAGCTTGGGGGCCCTCTCTGGAAACACCATATATTTT. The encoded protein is CASSLGALSGNTIYF.

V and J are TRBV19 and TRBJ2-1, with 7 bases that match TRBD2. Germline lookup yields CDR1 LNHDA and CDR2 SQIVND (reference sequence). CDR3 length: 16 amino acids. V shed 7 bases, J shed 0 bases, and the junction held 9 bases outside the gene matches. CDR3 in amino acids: CASNLAVTSSYNEQFF. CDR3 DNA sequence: TGTGCCAGTAACCTAGCGGTGACCAGCTCCTACAATGAGCAGTTCTTC.

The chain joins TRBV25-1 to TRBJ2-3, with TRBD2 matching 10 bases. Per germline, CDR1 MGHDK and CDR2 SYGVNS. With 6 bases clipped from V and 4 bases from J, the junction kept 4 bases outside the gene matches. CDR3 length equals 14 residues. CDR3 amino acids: CASRNSGGPDTQYF. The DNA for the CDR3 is TGTGCCAGCAGGAATAGCGGGGGGCCAGATACGCAGTATTTT.

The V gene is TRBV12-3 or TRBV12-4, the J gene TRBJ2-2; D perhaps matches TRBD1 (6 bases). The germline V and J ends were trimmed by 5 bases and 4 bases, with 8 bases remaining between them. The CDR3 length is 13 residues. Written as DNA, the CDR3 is TGTGCCAGCAGTATGACAGGCACCGGGGAGCTGTTTTTT. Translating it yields CASSMTGTGELFF.

The CDR3 region has the DNA TGTGCCAGTCGGACTAGCGACACCGGGGAGCTGTTTTTT. This encodes CASRTSDTGELFF. This rearrangement joins TRBV2 to TRBJ2-2; the match to TRBD2 covers 9 bases. The CDR3 consists of 13 residues. J lost 3 bases, V lost 9 bases, and 2 bases had no gene match. CDR1 and CDR2 (germline): SNHLY, FYNNEI.

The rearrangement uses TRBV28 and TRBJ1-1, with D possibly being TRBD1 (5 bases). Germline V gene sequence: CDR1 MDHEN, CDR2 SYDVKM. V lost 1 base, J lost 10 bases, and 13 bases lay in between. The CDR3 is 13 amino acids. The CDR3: CASSLYRGVGAFF. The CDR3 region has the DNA TGTGCCAGCAGTTTATATAGGGGCGTGGGAGCTTTCTTT.

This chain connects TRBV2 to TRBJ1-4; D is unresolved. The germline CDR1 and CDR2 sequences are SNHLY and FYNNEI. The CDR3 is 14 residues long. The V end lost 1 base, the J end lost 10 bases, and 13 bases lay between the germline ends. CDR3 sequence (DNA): TGTGCCAGCAGTGAAGATAGGGAGGGAGTAAAACTGTTTTTT. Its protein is CASSEDREGVKLFF.

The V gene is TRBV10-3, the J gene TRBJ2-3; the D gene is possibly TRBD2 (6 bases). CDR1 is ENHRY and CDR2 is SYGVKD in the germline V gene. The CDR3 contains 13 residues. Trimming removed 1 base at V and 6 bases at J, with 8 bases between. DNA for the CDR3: TGTGCCATCAGTGAGTACGGGAGTGATACGCAGTATTTT. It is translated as CAISEYGSDTQYF.

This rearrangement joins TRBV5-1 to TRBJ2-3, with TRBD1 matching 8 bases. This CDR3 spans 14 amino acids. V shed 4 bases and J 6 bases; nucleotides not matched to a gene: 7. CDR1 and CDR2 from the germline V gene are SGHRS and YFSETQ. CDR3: CASSGGQGLDTQYF. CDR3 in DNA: TGCGCCAGCAGCGGTGGACAGGGATTGGATACGCAGTATTTT.

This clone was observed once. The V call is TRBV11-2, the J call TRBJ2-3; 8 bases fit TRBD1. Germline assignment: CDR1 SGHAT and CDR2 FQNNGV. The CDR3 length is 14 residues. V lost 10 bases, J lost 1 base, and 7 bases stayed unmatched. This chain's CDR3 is CATAGQVGTDTQYF. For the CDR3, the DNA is TGTGCCACCGCGGGACAGGTGGGCACAGATACGCAGTATTTT.

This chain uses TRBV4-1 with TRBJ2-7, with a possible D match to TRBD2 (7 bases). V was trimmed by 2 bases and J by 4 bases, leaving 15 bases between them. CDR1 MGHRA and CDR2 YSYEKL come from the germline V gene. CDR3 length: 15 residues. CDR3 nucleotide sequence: TGCGCCAGCAGCCAAATCGGGGGGCAGAGGTACGAGCAGTACTTC. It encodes CASSQIGGQRYEQYF.

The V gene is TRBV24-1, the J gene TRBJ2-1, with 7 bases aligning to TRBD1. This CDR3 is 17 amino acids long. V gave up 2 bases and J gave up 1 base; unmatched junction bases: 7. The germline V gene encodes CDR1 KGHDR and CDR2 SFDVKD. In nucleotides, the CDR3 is TGTGCCACCAGTGATTCCCCCGACAGGGAATCCTACAATGAGCAGTTCTTC. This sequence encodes CATSDSPDRESYNEQFF.

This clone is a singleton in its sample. DNA of the CDR3: TGCGCCAGCAGCTTGGCGGGACTAGCAAAGGATACGCAGTATTTT. Its translation is CASSLAGLAKDTQYF. The rearrangement joins TRBV5-1 to TRBJ2-3, with 9 positions matching TRBD2. The CDR3 sequence is 15 residues long. Germline CDR1 SGHRS, CDR2 YFSETQ. The J segment lost 6 bases and the V segment lost 0 bases, leaving 5 bases of the junction unmatched.

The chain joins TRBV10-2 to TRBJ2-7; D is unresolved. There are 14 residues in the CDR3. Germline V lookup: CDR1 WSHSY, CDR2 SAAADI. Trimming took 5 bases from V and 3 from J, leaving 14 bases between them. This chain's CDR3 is CASSPAGLIYEQYF. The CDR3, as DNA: TGCGCCAGCAGTCCAGCAGGTTTAATCTACGAGCAGTACTTC.

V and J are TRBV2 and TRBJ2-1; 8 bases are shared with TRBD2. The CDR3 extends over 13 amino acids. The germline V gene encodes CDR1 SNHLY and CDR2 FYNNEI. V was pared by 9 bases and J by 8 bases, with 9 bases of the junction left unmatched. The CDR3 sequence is CASRLAPGDEQFF. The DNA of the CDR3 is TGTGCCAGTAGACTAGCGCCCGGGGATGAGCAGTTCTTC.

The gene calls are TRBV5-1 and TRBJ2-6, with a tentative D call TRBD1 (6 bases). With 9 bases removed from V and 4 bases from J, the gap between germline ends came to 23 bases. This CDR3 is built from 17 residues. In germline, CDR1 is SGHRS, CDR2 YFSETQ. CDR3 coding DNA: TGCGCCACCCCAGCAGAGACAGGCGCGCAAGGGGCCAACGTCCTGACTTTC. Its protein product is CATPAETGAQGANVLTF.

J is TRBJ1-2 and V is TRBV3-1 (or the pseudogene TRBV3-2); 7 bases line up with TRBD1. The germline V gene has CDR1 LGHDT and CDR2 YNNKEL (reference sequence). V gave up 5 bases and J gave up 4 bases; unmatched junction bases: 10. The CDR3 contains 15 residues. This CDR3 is CASSTANRGFYGYTF. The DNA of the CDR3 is TGTGCCAGCAGCACAGCGAACAGGGGTTTCTATGGCTACACCTTC.

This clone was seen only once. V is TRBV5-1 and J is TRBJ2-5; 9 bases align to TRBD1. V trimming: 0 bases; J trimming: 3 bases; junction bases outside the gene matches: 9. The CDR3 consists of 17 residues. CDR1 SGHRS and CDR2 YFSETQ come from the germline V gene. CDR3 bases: TGCGCCAGCAGCTTGGGAGGGAAACAGGGGGCTGAAGAGACCCAGTACTTC. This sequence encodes CASSLGGKQGAEETQYF.

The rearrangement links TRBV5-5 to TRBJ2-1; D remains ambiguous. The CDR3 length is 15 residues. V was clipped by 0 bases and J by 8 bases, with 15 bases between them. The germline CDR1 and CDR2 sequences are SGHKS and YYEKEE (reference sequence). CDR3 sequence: CASSLAPTPWDEQFF. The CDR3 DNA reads TGTGCCAGCAGCTTGGCCCCGACTCCCTGGGATGAGCAGTTCTTC.

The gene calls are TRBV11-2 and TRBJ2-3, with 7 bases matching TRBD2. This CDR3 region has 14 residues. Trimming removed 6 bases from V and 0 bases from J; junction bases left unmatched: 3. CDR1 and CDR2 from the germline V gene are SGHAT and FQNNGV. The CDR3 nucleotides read TGTGCCAGCAGGAGCGGGGCAAGCACAGATACGCAGTATTTT. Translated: CASRSGASTDTQYF.

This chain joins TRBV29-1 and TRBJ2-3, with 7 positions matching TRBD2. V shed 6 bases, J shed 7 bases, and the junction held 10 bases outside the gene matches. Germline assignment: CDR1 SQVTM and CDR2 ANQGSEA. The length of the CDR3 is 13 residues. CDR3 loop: CSVTDPLANTQYF. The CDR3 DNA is TGCAGCGTCACAGACCCACTAGCGAATACGCAGTATTTT.

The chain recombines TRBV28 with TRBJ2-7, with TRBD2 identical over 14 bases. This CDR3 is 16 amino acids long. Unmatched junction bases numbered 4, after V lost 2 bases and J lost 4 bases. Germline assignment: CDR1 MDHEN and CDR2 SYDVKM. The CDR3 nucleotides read TGTGCCAGCAGTTTAGGGACTAGCGGGAGAGCATACGAGCAGTACTTC. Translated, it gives CASSLGTSGRAYEQYF.